The T cell receptor beta chain described here comes from a study of blood T cell repertoires in COVID-19. Across the study: There were acute and convalescent COVID-19 samples, and they came from the United States, Italy and Spain.

Assay used: immunoSEQ multiplex PCR; TCRdb lists only in-frame clones, some missing. Of some 140,000 clones in the sample, approximately 81% are singletons; the top ten hold 5.5%. Germline CDR1 reads MDHEN; CDR2 reads SYDVKM. V shed 6 bases, J shed 5 bases, and the junction held 10 bases outside the gene matches. The CDR3 covers 15 residues. The sample taken for sequencing was PBMCs or T cells enriched from blood (not recorded which). This chain connects TRBV28 to TRBJ2-1; the match to TRBD1 covers 7 bases. The receptor comes from a man aged 35 to 55 with acute COVID-19. The DNA of the CDR3 is TGTGCCAGCAGACGAACAGGGGCGGTCAACAATGAGCAGTTCTTC. Translation: CASRRTGAVNNEQFF.